The rows below give T cell receptor beta chains drawn from one sample of a study of blood T cells in healthy people across ages. TCRdb processed the 5' RACE reads anew with MiXCR; each CDR3 protein has one entry. The sample consists of about 780,000 distinct CDR3 sequences, 46% of them appearing once. Source material: blood. The receptors were gathered from an older man in good health. Each CDR3 is given with its conserved first and last residue. Each record gives: J gene, D gene, V gene, clone size, CDR3 protein, CDR3 DNA. D genes are given only for firm matches. Clone size is not always given. Where it is, it says once, few, many or a class for expanded clones.

>TRBJ2-5|TRBD2|TRBV28|few
CASTLAGAQETQYF
TGTGCCAGCACGCTAGCGGGGGCCCAAGAGACCCAGTACTTC
>TRBJ1-4|TRBD1|TRBV7-2|NA
CASSPAGTGVEKLFF
TGTGCCAGCAGCCCAGCCGGGACAGGGGTTGAAAAACTGTTTTTT
>TRBJ2-1|NA|TRBV25-1|many
CASSSIGTFYNEQFF
TGTGCCAGCAGCAGCATCGGGACATTTTACAATGAGCAGTTCTTC
>TRBJ2-3|TRBD2|TRBV12-3/TRBV12-4|NA
CASSSGTSGRRGPDVQYF
TGTGCCAGCAGTTCCGGGACTAGCGGCAGAAGGGGGCCAGATGTACAGTATTTT
>TRBJ2-4|NA|TRBV7-8|NA
CASSYGGGERYF
TGTGCCAGCAGCTACGGAGGAGGGGAGCGGTACTTC
>TRBJ2-4|NA|TRBV7-3|NA
CASSLTGGENIQYF
TGTGCCAGCAGCTTAACGGGGGGTGAGAACATTCAGTACTTC
>TRBJ2-3|NA|TRBV29-1|NA
CSTRLGTHLDTQYF
TGCAGCACCAGACTCGGGACTCATTTGGATACGCAGTATTTT
>TRBJ1-2|NA|TRBV5-1|NA
CASSFEGDAIGYTF
TGCGCCAGCAGCTTTGAGGGGGACGCGATCGGCTACACCTTC
>TRBJ2-5|NA|TRBV29-1|NA
CSVHSGWGETQYF
TGCAGCGTACACAGCGGGTGGGGGGAGACCCAGTACTTC
>TRBJ2-3|TRBD2|TRBV12-3/TRBV12-4|few
CASSKTSGSSTDTQYF
TGTGCCAGCAGTAAGACTAGCGGGTCTAGCACAGATACGCAGTATTTT
>TRBJ2-7|NA|TRBV7-2|few
CASSASTGIAYEQYF
TGTGCCAGCAGCGCATCGACTGGGATCGCCTACGAGCAGTACTTC
>TRBJ2-3|NA|TRBV5-6|NA
CASSCDSSSTDTQYF
TGTGCCAGCAGCTGCGACAGTTCTAGCACAGATACGCAGTATTTT
>TRBJ1-2|NA|TRBV5-1|NA
CASSPQGEYGYTF
TGCGCCAGCAGCCCGCAGGGAGAATATGGCTACACCTTC
>TRBJ2-1|TRBD2|TRBV5-1|few
CASSLKLAGGQGPTGANEQFF
TGCGCCAGCAGCCTGAAACTAGCGGGAGGGCAAGGACCGACAGGGGCCAATGAGCAGTTCTTC
>TRBJ2-3|TRBD2|TRBV12-3/TRBV12-4|NA
CASRTSGISTDTQYF
TGTGCCAGCAGAACTAGCGGGATTAGCACAGATACGCAGTATTTT
>TRBJ1-5|NA|TRBV20-1|few
CSAIIGSQPQHF
TGCAGTGCTATCATAGGGAGTCAGCCCCAGCATTTT
>TRBJ1-2|NA|TRBV3-1|few
CASSLSYGNYGYTF
TGTGCCAGCAGCCTTTCTTACGGTAACTATGGCTACACCTTC
>TRBJ1-2|NA|TRBV15|NA
CATSRDRGHGYGYTF
TGTGCCACCAGCAGAGATCGAGGACACGGCTATGGCTACACCTTC
>TRBJ2-1|TRBD2|TRBV5-1|NA
CASSYLAGVNNEQFF
TGCGCCAGCAGCTACCTAGCGGGAGTTAACAATGAGCAGTTCTTC
>TRBJ1-1|NA|TRBV7-9|few
CASSPTGRMWTEAFF
TGTGCCAGCAGCCCGACGGGCCGAATGTGGACTGAAGCTTTCTTT
>TRBJ1-1|TRBD1|TRBV5-1|few
CASSSEGQPNTEAFF
TGCGCCAGCAGCTCCGAGGGACAGCCGAACACTGAAGCTTTCTTT
>TRBJ1-2|NA|TRBV3-1|NA
CASSQLATDGYTF
TGTGCCAGCAGCCAACTTGCGACAGATGGCTACACCTTC
>TRBJ2-5|NA|TRBV14|NA
CASSQTGKQGLGETQYF
TGTGCCAGCAGCCAGACTGGAAAACAGGGATTGGGAGAGACCCAGTACTTC
>TRBJ2-3|NA|TRBV7-2|NA
CANSPRVGSTDTQYF
TGTGCCAACTCCCCACGGGTAGGCTCCACAGATACGCAGTATTTT
>TRBJ1-1|TRBD1|TRBV5-1|few
CASSGTGTANTEAFF
TGCGCCAGCAGCGGGACCGGGACAGCGAACACTGAAGCTTTCTTT
>TRBJ1-2|NA|TRBV5-1|few
CASSPNGDGLGYTF
TGCGCCAGCAGCCCAAACGGGGACGGTCTTGGCTACACCTTC
>TRBJ2-7|TRBD2|TRBV15|NA
CATSSGISLAESSYEQYF
TGTGCCACCAGCAGTGGAATTAGCCTAGCGGAGAGCTCCTACGAGCAGTACTTC
>TRBJ2-3|TRBD2|TRBV5-5|NA
CASSFWREGPDTQYF
TGTGCCAGCAGCTTCTGGCGGGAGGGCCCAGATACGCAGTATTTT
>TRBJ2-3|NA|TRBV5-6|NA
CASSARVLTGADTQYF
TGTGCCAGCAGCGCGAGGGTCCTAACGGGAGCCGATACGCAGTATTTT
>TRBJ2-3|TRBD1|TRBV19|few
CASSIGLTGADTQYF
TGTGCCAGTAGTATAGGTCTCACAGGGGCAGATACGCAGTATTTT
>TRBJ1-5|NA|TRBV29-1|once
CSVDGGPDNQPQHF
TGCAGCGTTGACGGGGGGCCGGACAATCAGCCCCAGCATTTT
>TRBJ1-1|NA|TRBV29-1|NA
CSVEEQGGTEAFF
TGCAGCGTTGAGGAGCAGGGAGGGACTGAAGCTTTCTTT
>TRBJ2-7|NA|TRBV9|NA
CASSVGDSSGVGYEQYF
TGTGCCAGCAGCGTAGGGGATAGTAGCGGCGTAGGTTACGAGCAGTACTTC
>TRBJ2-5|NA|TRBV11-3|NA
CASSLDGLDRIQETQYF
TGTGCCAGCAGCTTAGATGGGTTAGACAGAATCCAAGAGACCCAGTACTTC
>TRBJ2-5|NA|TRBV20-1|NA
CSASRAGTQQETQYF
TGCAGTGCTAGCCGGGCCGGGACACAGCAAGAGACCCAGTACTTC
>TRBJ2-1|NA|TRBV15|many
CATSRARETLNEQFF
TGTGCCACCAGCAGAGCCAGGGAAACCCTCAATGAGCAGTTCTTC
>TRBJ2-7|TRBD2|TRBV7-6|NA
CASSRTSGRHEQYF
TGTGCCAGCAGCCGGACTAGCGGGAGACACGAGCAGTACTTC
>TRBJ2-1|NA|TRBV25-1|NA
CASSEYRASPYNEQFF
TGTGCCAGCAGTGAATATAGGGCCAGCCCCTACAATGAGCAGTTCTTC